The rows below give T cell receptor beta chains drawn from one sample of a study of T cells in Graves' hyperthyroidism and ophthalmopathy. Each CDR3 protein gets one entry after TCRdb re-called the multiplex PCR reads with MiXCR. The table has under 450,000 distinct CDR3 sequences, more than 15% seen once. Source material: blood. All receptors come from a woman under 30 with Graves' hyperthyroidism. CDR3s include the opening cysteine and the closing phenylalanine or tryptophan. The order of the fields is CDR3 protein, CDR3 DNA, V gene, D gene, J gene, clone size. D genes are given only for firm matches. Some rows mark clone size as missing; the rest say once, few, many or name a class of expanded clone.

CASSDRDWGYGYTF	TGTGCCAGTAGCGACAGGGATTGGGGCTATGGCTACACCTTC	TRBV19	TRBD1	TRBJ1-2	.
CASRVARGDTGELFF	TGTGCCAGCAGGGTAGCGCGGGGGGACACCGGGGAGCTGTTTTTT	TRBV6-1	TRBD2	TRBJ2-2	few
CSVGTEDYGYTF	TGCAGCGTGGGGACAGAGGACTATGGCTACACCTTC	TRBV29-1	TRBD1	TRBJ1-2	many
CSATPGFREQYF	TGCAGTGCTACGCCGGGTTTTAGAGAGCAGTACTTC	TRBV20-1	.	TRBJ2-7	many
CASSLTGQGKETQYF	TGCGCCAGCAGCTTGACGGGACAGGGAAAAGAGACCCAGTACTTC	TRBV5-1	TRBD1	TRBJ2-5	many
CASSVDRGINGYTF	TGTGCCAGCAGCGTAGATCGGGGAATTAATGGCTACACCTTC	TRBV9	.	TRBJ1-2	few
CASSSLDRVGTDTQYF	TGTGCCAGCAGTAGCCTCGACAGGGTTGGCACAGATACGCAGTATTTT	TRBV27	TRBD1	TRBJ2-3	many
CSAEEGITSRETQYF	TGCAGTGCCGAAGAGGGGATCACGAGTAGAGAGACCCAGTACTTC	TRBV20-1	.	TRBJ2-5	many
CASSTRDRAGSPLHF	TGTGCCAGCAGTACGCGGGACAGGGCGGGTTCACCCCTCCACTTT	TRBV6-1	TRBD1	TRBJ1-6	many
CASSFQTTLAGGWNEQFF	TGTGCCAGCAGCTTCCAAACGACCCTAGCGGGAGGGTGGAATGAGCAGTTCTTC	TRBV13	TRBD2	TRBJ2-1	many
CASSPPSGRRDEQFF	TGTGCCAGCAGTCCCCCGTCGGGGCGACGGGATGAGCAGTTCTTC	TRBV7-9	.	TRBJ2-1	.
CASSYSSTAPFGNTIYF	TGTGCCAGCAGTTACTCCTCGACAGCCCCGTTCGGAAACACCATATATTTT	TRBV6-6	.	TRBJ1-3	many
CASSLGAGWDQPQHF	TGTGCCAGCAGCTTGGGAGCAGGGTGGGATCAGCCCCAGCATTTT	TRBV7-2	.	TRBJ1-5	many
CASSLSQVEPQHF	TGTGCCAGCAGCTTATCACAGGTCGAGCCCCAGCATTTT	TRBV11-2	.	TRBJ1-5	.
CASSPPSGGRGTEAFF	TGTGCCAGCTCACCACCCTCGGGCGGTCGGGGTACTGAAGCTTTCTTT	TRBV18	.	TRBJ1-1	many
CASSLVLAGEDEQFF	TGTGCCAGCAGTTTAGTTCTAGCGGGGGAGGATGAGCAGTTCTTC	TRBV12-3/TRBV12-4	TRBD2	TRBJ2-1	many
CASSEVLAGGNTQYF	TGTGCCAGCAGTGAAGTTTTAGCGGGGGGGAATACGCAGTATTTT	TRBV6-1	TRBD2	TRBJ2-3	.
CAGGTGSGSPLHF	TGTGCCGGAGGAACAGGGAGCGGTTCACCCCTCCACTTT	TRBV2	.	TRBJ1-6	many
CASSFGVAGGLDTQYF	TGTGCCAGCAGCTTCGGGGTAGCGGGGGGTTTAGATACGCAGTATTTT	TRBV5-4	TRBD2	TRBJ2-3	few
CAWRGAGVEQYF	TGTGCCTGGAGGGGAGCGGGAGTCGAGCAGTACTTC	TRBV30	TRBD2	TRBJ2-7	many
CASSVGQAIQDTQYF	TGCGCCAGCAGCGTAGGACAGGCCATACAAGATACGCAGTATTTT	TRBV5-1	TRBD1	TRBJ2-3	many
CASSLGAGVREQFF	TGTGCCAGCAGCCTTGGGGCAGGGGTACGTGAGCAGTTCTTC	TRBV11-1	.	TRBJ2-1	many
CATSAHSVATDTQYF	TGTGCCACCAGTGCACACAGTGTAGCCACAGATACGCAGTATTTT	TRBV24-1	.	TRBJ2-3	many
CASTPEVGYTF	TGTGCCAGCACCCCGGAGGTGGGCTACACCTTC	TRBV7-9	.	TRBJ1-2	few
CAWNVGAGEKLFF	TGTGCCTGGAACGTTGGGGCGGGTGAAAAACTGTTTTTT	TRBV30	.	TRBJ1-4	few
CASSRGAGTTEAFF	TGTGCCAGCAGCCGGGGGGCAGGGACCACTGAAGCTTTCTTT	TRBV5-4	.	TRBJ1-1	.
CASSPTFLQGATAKNIQYF	TGTGCCAGCAGTCCAACCTTTCTACAGGGGGCGACGGCCAAAAACATTCAGTACTTC	TRBV27	TRBD1	TRBJ2-4	many
CASSVDHGGRDEQFF	TGTGCCAGCAGCGTAGATCACGGGGGACGGGATGAGCAGTTCTTC	TRBV5-1	.	TRBJ2-1	few
CASSLRDNSNQPQHF	TGTGCCAGCTCCCTCCGAGATAATAGCAATCAGCCCCAGCATTTT	TRBV28	.	TRBJ1-5	many
CASSEGRGPTYEQYF	TGTGCCAGCAGTGAAGGTCGGGGGCCGACCTACGAGCAGTACTTC	TRBV2	.	TRBJ2-7	many
CASSRVVGGGADTEAFF	TGTGCCAGCTCACGTGTCGTCGGGGGGGGCGCGGACACTGAAGCTTTCTTT	TRBV18	.	TRBJ1-1	many
CASSYKYRVKNTEAFF	TGTGCCAGCAGTTACAAGTACAGGGTCAAGAACACTGAAGCTTTCTTT	TRBV6-5	.	TRBJ1-1	many
CASSSGPTYEQYF	TGTGCCAGCAGTTCCGGACCGACCTACGAGCAGTACTTC	TRBV6-1	.	TRBJ2-7	many
CASSLRTGPAKNIQYF	TGCGCCAGCAGCTTGAGGACAGGACCAGCCAAAAACATTCAGTACTTC	TRBV5-1	TRBD1	TRBJ2-4	.
CASSLAPGLAGAGGHNEQFF	TGTGCCAGCAGCTTAGCCCCCGGACTAGCGGGCGCCGGTGGACACAATGAGCAGTTCTTC	TRBV7-9	TRBD2	TRBJ2-1	many
CASSLAGTSGQETQYF	TGTGCCAGCAGCTTAGCCGGGACTAGCGGACAAGAGACCCAGTACTTC	TRBV7-8	TRBD2	TRBJ2-5	many
CSASQGGEQYF	TGCAGTGCTAGCCAAGGGGGCGAGCAGTACTTC	TRBV20-1	.	TRBJ2-7	many
CASSYETGATEAFF	TGCGCCAGCAGCTACGAGACGGGCGCGACTGAAGCTTTCTTT	TRBV5-1	.	TRBJ1-1	once
CASSFSSGTDTQYF	TGTGCCAGCAGTTTTAGTAGCGGCACAGATACGCAGTATTTT	TRBV28	.	TRBJ2-3	many
CASRLLGEQYF	TGTGCCAGCAGATTATTGGGTGAGCAGTACTTC	TRBV6-5	.	TRBJ2-7	.
CASSQDLGVGTEAFF	TGTGCCAGCAGCCAAGATTTAGGGGTCGGGACTGAAGCTTTCTTT	TRBV3-1	.	TRBJ1-1	many
CASNRDLWQETQYF	TGTGCCAGCAATCGGGACTTATGGCAAGAGACCCAGTACTTC	TRBV2	.	TRBJ2-5	.
CASSPRSDNQPQHF	TGTGCCAGCAGTCCTCGGTCAGATAATCAGCCCCAGCATTTT	TRBV2	.	TRBJ1-5	many
CSARDSRGLAGYEQFF	TGCAGTGCTAGAGATAGTCGTGGGTTAGCGGGGTATGAGCAGTTCTTC	TRBV20-1	TRBD2	TRBJ2-1	many
CSVEDPAEGGEQYF	TGCAGCGTTGAAGATCCGGCCGAGGGGGGGGAGCAGTACTTC	TRBV29-1	.	TRBJ2-7	many
CASSTSAGNQPQHF	TGTGCCAGCAGCACTTCAGCCGGAAATCAGCCCCAGCATTTT	TRBV9	.	TRBJ1-5	few
CASSLDRGFGYTF	TGTGCCAGCAGCTTAGATCGGGGGTTTGGCTACACCTTC	TRBV13	.	TRBJ1-2	many
CASSTDFSYEQYF	TGTGCCAGCAGTACGGACTTCTCCTACGAGCAGTACTTC	TRBV2	.	TRBJ2-7	many
CASSPWGLAGGPDEQFF	TGTGCCAGCAGTCCATGGGGACTAGCGGGGGGGCCCGATGAGCAGTTCTTC	TRBV6-2/TRBV6-3	TRBD2	TRBJ2-1	many
CASSLDLRTANTEAFF	TGCGCCAGCAGCTTGGACCTCAGGACGGCGAACACTGAAGCTTTCTTT	TRBV5-1	.	TRBJ1-1	many
CASATGGLGYGYTF	TGCGCCAGCGCTACAGGAGGGCTCGGGTATGGCTACACCTTC	TRBV5-1	.	TRBJ1-2	many
CASSWGFGIDTQYF	TGTGCCAGCAGCTGGGGGTTCGGGATAGATACGCAGTATTTT	TRBV7-6	.	TRBJ2-3	many
CASSQDLNRKTQYF	TGCGCCAGCAGCCAAGACCTAAACCGGAAGACCCAGTACTTC	TRBV4-1	.	TRBJ2-5	few
CATREGAYSNQPQHF	TGTGCCACCAGAGAGGGGGCGTATAGCAATCAGCCCCAGCATTTT	TRBV19	TRBD1	TRBJ1-5	many
CAAGVAQETQYF	TGTGCTGCGGGGGTAGCTCAAGAGACCCAGTACTTC	TRBV6-1	TRBD2	TRBJ2-5	many
CASSMSGFGANVLTF	TGTGCCAGTAGTATGTCCGGGTTTGGGGCCAACGTCCTGACTTTC	TRBV19	.	TRBJ2-6	.
CAGATGYSLNEQFF	TGTGCCGGGGCAACAGGGTACTCTTTGAATGAGCAGTTCTTC	TRBV7-9	.	TRBJ2-1	many
CASSPAPTRDGTQYF	TGTGCCAGCTCACCAGCCCCGACGCGAGACGGGACCCAGTACTTC	TRBV18	.	TRBJ2-5	many
CASSPRTGLNSPLHF	TGTGCCAGCAGTCCGCGGACAGGGCTTAATTCACCCCTCCACTTT	TRBV28	TRBD1	TRBJ1-6	many